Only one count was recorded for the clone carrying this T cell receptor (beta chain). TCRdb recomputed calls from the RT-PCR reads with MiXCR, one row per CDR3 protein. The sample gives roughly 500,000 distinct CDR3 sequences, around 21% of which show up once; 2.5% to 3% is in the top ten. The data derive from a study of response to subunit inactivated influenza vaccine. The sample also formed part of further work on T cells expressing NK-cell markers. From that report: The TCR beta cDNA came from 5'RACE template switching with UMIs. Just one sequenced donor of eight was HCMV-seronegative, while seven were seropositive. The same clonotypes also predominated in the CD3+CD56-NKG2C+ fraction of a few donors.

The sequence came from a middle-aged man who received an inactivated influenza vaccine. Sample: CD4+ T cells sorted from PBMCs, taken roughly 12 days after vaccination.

The CDR3 nucleotides are TGTGCCAGCTCACCCCTCCCCGGGACGGCTTCCTACGAGCAGTACTTC. Translation: CASSPLPGTASYEQYF. The V and J genes are TRBV18 and TRBJ2-7; either TRBD1 or TRBD2 may supply D (5 bases each). Germline values: CDR1 KGHSH, CDR2 LQKENI. V shed 3 bases and J shed 1 base, with 16 bases lying between them. The CDR3 has 16 residues.